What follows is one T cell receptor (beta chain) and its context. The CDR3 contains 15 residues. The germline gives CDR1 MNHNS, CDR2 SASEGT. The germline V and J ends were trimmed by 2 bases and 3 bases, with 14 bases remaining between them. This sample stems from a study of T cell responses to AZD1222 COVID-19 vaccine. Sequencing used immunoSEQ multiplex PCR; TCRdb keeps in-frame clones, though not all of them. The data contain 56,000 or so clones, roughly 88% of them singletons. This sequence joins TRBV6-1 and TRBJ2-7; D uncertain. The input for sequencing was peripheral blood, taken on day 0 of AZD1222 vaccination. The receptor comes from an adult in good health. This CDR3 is CASSELLDGDYEQYF. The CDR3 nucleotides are TGTGCCAGCAGTGAATTATTAGACGGTGACTACGAGCAGTACTTC.